The 7 T cell receptor beta chains below were found in one sample sequenced in a study of cytomegalovirus exposure and HLA in healthy donors. Primers for the PCR totalled 60 Vbeta and 13 Jbeta. Clones were sequenced by immunoSEQ multiplex PCR, and TCRdb holds only the in-frame ones, with some missing. The data show approximately 150,000 clones, around 81% seen once. Input material: PBMCs. Every receptor here comes from a woman under 30 in good health and CMV-seropositive.

The J gene is TRBJ2-7, the V gene TRBV7-9; the match to TRBD2 covers 7 bases. V lost 7 bases, J lost 1 base, and 10 bases stayed unmatched. Germline CDR1 SEHNR, CDR2 FQNEAQ (reference sequence). This CDR3 is built from 15 residues. The CDR3 DNA reads TGTGCCAGCACCTCAGGGAGGGGCGATTCCTACGAGCAGTACTTC. It encodes CASTSGRGDSYEQYF.

V and J are TRBV4-1 and TRBJ1-5, with 7 bases identical to TRBD1. The CDR3 has 22 residues. Trimming took 4 bases from V and 0 from J; bases not matched to a gene: 24. Germline values: CDR1 MGHRA, CDR2 YSYEKL. The CDR3 protein is CASSPGSGGRLGELYSNQPQHF. The CDR3 region has the DNA TGCGCCAGCAGCCCGGGGTCAGGGGGTCGCCTGGGGGAGCTATATAGCAATCAGCCCCAGCATTTT.

This clone was recorded only once. This chain links TRBV7-9 with TRBJ2-1, with 12 bases aligning to TRBD2. Germline trimming cut 6 bases from V and 1 base from J; bases unmatched to any gene: 1. This CDR3 has 15 amino acids. Germline-derived CDR1 and CDR2 are SEHNR and FQNEAQ (reference sequence). The CDR3 here is CASRTSGGSYNEQFF. The CDR3 coding sequence is TGTGCCAGCAGGACTAGCGGGGGATCCTACAATGAGCAGTTCTTC.

This sequence joins TRBV5-8 and TRBJ1-6, with D possibly being TRBD1 (5 bases). CDR3 length equals 16 residues. Trimming stripped 0 bases from V and 4 bases from J, with 11 bases between. The V gene's germline CDR1 is SGHTS and CDR2 YDEGEE. Here the CDR3 DNA reads TGTGCCAGCAGCTTGGCCCAGGGCGCGTATAATTCACCCCTCCACTTT. Its translation: CASSLAQGAYNSPLHF.

The rearrangement joins TRBV2 to TRBJ2-3; 8 bases fit TRBD1. This CDR3 has 12 amino acids. Germline V lookup: CDR1 SNHLY, CDR2 FYNNEI. Unmatched junction bases numbered 2, after V lost 7 bases and J lost 5 bases. CDR3 in DNA: TGTGCCAGCAACAGGGGGATAGATACGCAGTATTTT. Amino acids: CASNRGIDTQYF.

The rearrangement joins TRBV2 to TRBJ1-2, with TRBD1 matching 7 bases. This CDR3 contains 12 residues. Germline lookup yields CDR1 SNHLY and CDR2 FYNNEI. V was pared by 3 bases and J by 6 bases, with 1 base of the junction left unmatched. In nucleotides, the CDR3 is TGTGCCAGCAGTGACGACAGGGATGGCTACACCTTC. Translating it yields CASSDDRDGYTF.

The J gene is TRBJ2-7, the V gene TRBV2; maybe TRBD2 (5 bases). V lost 1 base to trimming and J lost 4 bases, with 8 bases between them. Germline V CDR1 and CDR2: SNHLY, FYNNEI. The length of the CDR3 is 13 residues. The CDR3 bases are TGTGCCAGCAGTGAAGGGACTCCTTACGAGCAGTACTTC. Its translation: CASSEGTPYEQYF.